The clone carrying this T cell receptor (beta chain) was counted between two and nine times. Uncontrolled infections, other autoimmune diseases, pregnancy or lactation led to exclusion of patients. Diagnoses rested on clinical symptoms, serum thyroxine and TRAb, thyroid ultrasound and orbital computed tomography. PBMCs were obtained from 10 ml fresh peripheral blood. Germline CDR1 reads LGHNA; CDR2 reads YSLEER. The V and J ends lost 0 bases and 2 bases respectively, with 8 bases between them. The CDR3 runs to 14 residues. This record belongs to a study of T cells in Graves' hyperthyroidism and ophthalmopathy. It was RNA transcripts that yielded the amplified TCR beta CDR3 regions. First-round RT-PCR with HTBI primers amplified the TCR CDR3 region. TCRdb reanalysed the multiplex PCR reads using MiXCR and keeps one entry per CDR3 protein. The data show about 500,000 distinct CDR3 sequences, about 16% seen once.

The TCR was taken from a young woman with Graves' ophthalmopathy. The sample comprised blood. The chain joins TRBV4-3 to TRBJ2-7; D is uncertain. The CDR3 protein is CASSQDPDTYEQYF. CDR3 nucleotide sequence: TGCGCCAGCAGCCAAGATCCGGATACCTACGAGCAGTACTTC.